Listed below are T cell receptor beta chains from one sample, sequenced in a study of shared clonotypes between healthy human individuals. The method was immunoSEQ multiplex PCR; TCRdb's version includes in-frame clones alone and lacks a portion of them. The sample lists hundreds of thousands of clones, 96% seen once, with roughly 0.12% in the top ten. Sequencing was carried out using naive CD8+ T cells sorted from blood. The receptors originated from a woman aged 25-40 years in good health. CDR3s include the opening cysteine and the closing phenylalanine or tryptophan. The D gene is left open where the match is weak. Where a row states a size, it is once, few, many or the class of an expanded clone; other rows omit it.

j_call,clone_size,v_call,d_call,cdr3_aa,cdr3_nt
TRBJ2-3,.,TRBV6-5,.,CASRRTTLDTQYF,TGTGCCAGCAGAAGGACTACCCTAGATACGCAGTATTTT
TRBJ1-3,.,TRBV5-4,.,CASSFDSNSGNTIYF,TGTGCCAGCAGCTTCGACAGTAACTCTGGAAACACCATATATTTT
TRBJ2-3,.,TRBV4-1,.,CASSHTGSTDTQYF,TGCGCCAGCAGCCACACGGGTAGCACAGATACGCAGTATTTT
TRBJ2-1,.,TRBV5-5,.,CASTRRRFGAYNEQFF,TGTGCCAGCACCCGGAGGAGGTTTGGGGCCTACAATGAGCAGTTCTTC
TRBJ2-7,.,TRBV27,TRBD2,CASRLLAGGSYEQYF,TGTGCCAGCAGGCTACTAGCGGGAGGATCCTACGAGCAGTACTTC
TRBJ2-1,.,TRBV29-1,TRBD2,CSVSGTSGRSYNEQFF,TGCAGCGTGTCCGGGACTAGCGGGAGGTCATACAATGAGCAGTTCTTC
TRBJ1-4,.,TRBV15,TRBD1,CATSRAPGTGGGLLEKLFF,TGTGCCACCAGCAGAGCGCCCGGGACAGGGGGCGGACTACTTGAAAAACTGTTTTTT
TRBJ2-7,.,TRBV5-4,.,CASSLEAEQYF,TGTGCCAGCAGCTTGGAGGCCGAGCAGTACTTC
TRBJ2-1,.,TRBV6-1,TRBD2,CASSEVAGGNNEQFF,TGTGCCAGCAGTGAAGTAGCGGGAGGTAACAATGAGCAGTTCTTC
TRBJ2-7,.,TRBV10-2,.,CASSPARSSYEQYF,TGCGCCAGCAGCCCAGCCAGGAGCTCCTACGAGCAGTACTTC
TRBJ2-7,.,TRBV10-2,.,CASQEGTYYEQYF,TGCGCCAGCCAGGAAGGGACCTACTACGAGCAGTACTTC
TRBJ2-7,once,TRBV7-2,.,CASSPTSGTITYEQYF,TGTGCCAGCAGCCCGACCTCCGGGACAATAACCTACGAGCAGTACTTC
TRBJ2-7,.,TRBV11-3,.,CASSLETGIIYEQYF,TGTGCCAGCAGCTTAGAAACAGGGATTATCTACGAGCAGTACTTC
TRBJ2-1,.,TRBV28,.,CASSLAGEAIEQFF,TGTGCCAGCAGTTTGGCTGGTGAGGCGATTGAGCAGTTCTTC
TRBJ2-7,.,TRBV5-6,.,CASSFLQGNEQYF,TGTGCCAGCAGCTTCTTACAGGGTAACGAGCAGTACTTC
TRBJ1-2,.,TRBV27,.,CASSLSPGTPWDGYTF,TGTGCCAGCAGTTTATCTCCTGGGACCCCATGGGATGGCTACACCTTC
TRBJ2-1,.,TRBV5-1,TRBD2,CASSHEREAYNEQFF,TGCGCCAGCAGCCACGAGCGGGAGGCCTACAATGAGCAGTTCTTC
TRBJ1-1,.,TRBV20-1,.,CSAREAGGLVF,TGCAGTGCTAGAGAGGCAGGTGGATTAGTCTTT
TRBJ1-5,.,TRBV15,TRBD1,CATSRDRDRAINQPQHF,TGTGCCACCAGCAGAGACCGGGACAGGGCGATCAATCAGCCCCAGCATTTT
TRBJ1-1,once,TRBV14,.,CASSQAGTTEAFF,TGTGCCAGCAGCCAAGCCGGGACTACTGAAGCTTTCTTT
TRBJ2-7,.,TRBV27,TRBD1,CASSLSPGTGAYEQYF,TGTGCCAGCAGTTTATCTCCCGGGACAGGGGCCTACGAGCAGTACTTC
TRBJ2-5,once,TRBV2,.,CASSEMAETQYF,TGTGCCAGCAGTGAAATGGCTGAGACCCAGTACTTC
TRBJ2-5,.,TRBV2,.,CASSEGSGGETQYF,TGTGCCAGCAGTGAAGGGTCAGGAGGGGAGACCCAGTACTTC
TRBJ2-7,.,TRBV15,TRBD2,CATRSTSGPYEQYF,TGTGCCACCAGGTCCACTAGCGGGCCCTACGAGCAGTACTTC